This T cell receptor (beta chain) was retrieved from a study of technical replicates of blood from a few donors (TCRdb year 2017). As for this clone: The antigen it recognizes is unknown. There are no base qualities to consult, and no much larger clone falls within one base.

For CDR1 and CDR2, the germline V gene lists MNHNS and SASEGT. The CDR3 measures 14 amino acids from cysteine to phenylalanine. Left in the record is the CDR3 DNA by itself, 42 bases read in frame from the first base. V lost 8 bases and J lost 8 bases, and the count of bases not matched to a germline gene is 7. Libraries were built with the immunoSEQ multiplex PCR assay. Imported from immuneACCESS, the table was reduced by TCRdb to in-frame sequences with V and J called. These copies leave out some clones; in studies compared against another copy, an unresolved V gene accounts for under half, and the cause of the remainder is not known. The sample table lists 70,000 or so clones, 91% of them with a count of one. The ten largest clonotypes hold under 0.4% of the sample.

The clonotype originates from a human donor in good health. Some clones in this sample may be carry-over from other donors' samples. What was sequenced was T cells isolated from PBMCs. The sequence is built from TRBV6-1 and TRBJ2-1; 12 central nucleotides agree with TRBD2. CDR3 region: CASGRLAGADEQFF. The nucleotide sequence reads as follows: TGTGCCAGCGGGAGACTAGCGGGAGCCGATGAGCAGTTCTTC.